The present T cell receptor beta chain was sequenced within a study of cytomegalovirus exposure and HLA in healthy donors. Donors were ostensibly healthy at sampling, although undocumented immune exposures were probable. There are 15 residues in the CDR3. Looked up from germline, CDR1 is MNHEY and CDR2 is SVGAGI. V was cut by 2 bases and J by 6 bases, with 11 bases left in between. Study-wide points: Generally TCR sequences proved uncommon, though certain public TCRs appeared in numerous donors. Follow-up analysis later connected one missense variant in DCLRE1C with trimming of TCR beta V- and J-genes. Accurate predictions that matched the HLA-A and HLA-B alleles of most subjects were reportedly made from TCR beta sequences.

Regarding this clone: What it recognizes is unknown.

The PCR was carried out with 60 Vbeta primers and 13 Jbeta primers. TCRdb keeps only in-frame clones here, not all; method: immunoSEQ multiplex PCR. The table lists roughly 200,000 clones, under 85% of them singletons. The gene calls are TRBV6-5 and TRBJ1-6; D unclear. The sample was PBMCs. The receptor comes from a man aged 50 to 60 in good health and CMV-seronegative. The CDR3 DNA sequence: TGTGCCAGCAGTTACGAGGAGAGTGGTAATTCACCCCTCCACTTT. It translates to CASSYEESGNSPLHF.